This T cell receptor (beta chain) was sequenced in a study of T cell repertoires in cytomegalovirus infection. This clonotype has at least ten counts. Its antigen is still unknown. General observations from the study: The ex vivo response showed dominance by HLA-C-restricted CMV-specific TCR beta clonotypes.

TCRdb recomputed calls from the reads with MiXCR, one row per CDR3 protein. The sample contains approximately 490,000 distinct CDR3 sequences, roughly 12% of which appear only once. The germline V and J ends were trimmed by 6 bases and 0 bases, with 6 bases remaining between them. The CDR3 sequence is 13 residues long. This clonotype was sampled from a human donor in good health (CMV status not recorded). Some clones in this sample may be carry-over from other donors' samples. The V gene is TRBV12-3 or TRBV12-4, the J gene TRBJ1-5; D unresolved. Sequenced material: PBMCs. The CDR3 spells CASSMISNQPQHF. The CDR3, as DNA: TGTGCCAGCAGCATGATTAGCAATCAGCCCCAGCATTTT.